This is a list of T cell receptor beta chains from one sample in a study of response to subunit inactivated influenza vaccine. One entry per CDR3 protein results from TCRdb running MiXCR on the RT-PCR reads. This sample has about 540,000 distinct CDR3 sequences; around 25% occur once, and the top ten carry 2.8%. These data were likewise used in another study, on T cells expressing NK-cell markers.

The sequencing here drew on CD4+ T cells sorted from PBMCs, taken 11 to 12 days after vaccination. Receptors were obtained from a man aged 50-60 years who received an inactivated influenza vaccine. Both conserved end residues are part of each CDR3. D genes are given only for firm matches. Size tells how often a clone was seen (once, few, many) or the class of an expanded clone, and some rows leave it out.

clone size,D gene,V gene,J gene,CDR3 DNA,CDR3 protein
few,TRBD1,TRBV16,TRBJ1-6,TGTGCCAGCAGCCAAAAACAGGGGGCCAGCTCCTATAATTCACCCCTCCACTTT,CASSQKQGASSYNSPLHF
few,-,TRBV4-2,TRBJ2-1,TGTGCCAGCAATAAGGGGGGAAGCTCCTACAATGAGCAGTTCTTC,CASNKGGSSYNEQFF
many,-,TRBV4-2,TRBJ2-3,TGTGCCAGCAGCCAAGACAGGACTAGCACAGATACGCAGTATTTT,CASSQDRTSTDTQYF
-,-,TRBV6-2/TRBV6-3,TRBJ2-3,TGTGCCAGCGGTGGGACTTCGTACACAGATACGCAGTATTTT,CASGGTSYTDTQYF
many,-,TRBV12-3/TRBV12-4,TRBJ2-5,TGTGCCAGCAGTTTCGGTCTGTCCATTCAAGAGACCCAGTACTTC,CASSFGLSIQETQYF
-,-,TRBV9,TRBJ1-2,TGTGCCAGCAGCGTAGGTGTCGGAGCTAACTATGGCTACACCTTC,CASSVGVGANYGYTF
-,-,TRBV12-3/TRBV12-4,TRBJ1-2,TGTGCCAGCAGTTTAGGGCTCCTGCGGGGCAGTGGCTACACCTTC,CASSLGLLRGSGYTF
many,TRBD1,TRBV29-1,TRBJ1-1,TGCAGCGCTGGGACAGCTAACACTGAAGCTTTCTTT,CSAGTANTEAFF
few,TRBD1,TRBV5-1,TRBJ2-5,TGTGCCAGCAGCTTGCAGGGGGCACAAGAGACCCAGTACTTC,CASSLQGAQETQYF
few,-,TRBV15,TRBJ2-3,TGTGCCACCAGCAAACCAAGTCCAGATACGCAGTATTTT,CATSKPSPDTQYF
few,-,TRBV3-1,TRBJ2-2,TGTGCCAGCAGCTATCGACAGTCCGGGGAGCTGTTTTTT,CASSYRQSGELFF
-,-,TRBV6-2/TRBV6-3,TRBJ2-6,TGTGCCAGCAGGGGAACTACAGGTTCTGGGGCCAACGTCCTGACTTTC,CASRGTTGSGANVLTF
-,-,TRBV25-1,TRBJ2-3,TGTGCCAGCAGTGAATCGGAAATTCATACGCAGTATTTT,CASSESEIHTQYF
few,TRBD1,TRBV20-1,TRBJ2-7,TGCAGCGTTACAGGGGGCCAATACGAGCAGTACTTC,CSVTGGQYEQYF
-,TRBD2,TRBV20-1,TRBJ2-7,TGCAGCGTAGCGGGACTAGCGGTTTATTACTCCTACGAGCAGTACTTC,CSVAGLAVYYSYEQYF
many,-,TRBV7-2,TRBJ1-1,TGTGCCAGCAGCTTAGTGGCCTGGGGCACTGAAGCTTTCTTT,CASSLVAWGTEAFF
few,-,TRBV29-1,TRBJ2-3,TGCAGCGTTGGGTGGGGCCTGAGGGATACGCAGTATTTT,CSVGWGLRDTQYF
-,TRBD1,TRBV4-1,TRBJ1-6,TGCGCCAGCAGCCAAGGACGACAGGGGGCGCGTAATTCACCCCTCCACTTT,CASSQGRQGARNSPLHF
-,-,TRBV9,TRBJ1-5,TGTGCCAGCAGCCTTAACCGACCTCTACCCAATCAGCCCCAGCATTTT,CASSLNRPLPNQPQHF
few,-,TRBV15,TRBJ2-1,TGTGCCACCAGCAGAGCAAGTACACGGGGTGAGCAGTTCTTC,CATSRASTRGEQFF
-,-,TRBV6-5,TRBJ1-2,TGTGCCAGCAGTCACGGGGTCCGGGGCTACACCTTC,CASSHGVRGYTF
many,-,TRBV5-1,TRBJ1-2,TGCGCCAGCAGCTTGGACACTTTTGGCTACACCTTC,CASSLDTFGYTF
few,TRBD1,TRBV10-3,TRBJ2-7,TGTGCCATCAGTGTTACTCGTCCAGGGGGAAGTAACGAGCAGTACTTC,CAISVTRPGGSNEQYF
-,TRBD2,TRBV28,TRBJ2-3,TGTGCCAGCAGACTGGCGGGGGATCTCACAGATACGCAGTATTTT,CASRLAGDLTDTQYF
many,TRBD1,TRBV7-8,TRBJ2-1,TGTGCCAGCAGCCTTCACGACAGGGACAATGAGCAGTTCTTC,CASSLHDRDNEQFF
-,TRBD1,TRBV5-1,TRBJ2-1,TGCGCCAGCAGCTCGGCGGGACAGGGCTACAATGAGCAGTTCTTC,CASSSAGQGYNEQFF
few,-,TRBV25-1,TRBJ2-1,TGTGCCAGCAGTGGCAGGGCGAGCTCCTACAATGAGCAGTTCTTC,CASSGRASSYNEQFF
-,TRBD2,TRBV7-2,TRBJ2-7,TGTGCCAGCAGCTGGACTAGCGGCTACGAGCAGTACTTC,CASSWTSGYEQYF
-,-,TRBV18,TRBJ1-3,TGTGCCAGCTCACCACGGGCAGAATCCTGGAGCTCTGGAAACACCATATATTTT,CASSPRAESWSSGNTIYF
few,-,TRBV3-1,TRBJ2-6,TGTGCCAGCAGCCAAGTAGCTGGGGCCAACGTCCTGACTTTC,CASSQVAGANVLTF
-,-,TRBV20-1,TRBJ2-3,TGCAGTGCTAGAAACCCGACTAGAGAGGAGACAGATACGCAGTATTTT,CSARNPTREETDTQYF
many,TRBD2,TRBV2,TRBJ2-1,TGTGCCAGCAGTGGTCTAGCGGGAAATGAGCAGTTCTTC,CASSGLAGNEQFF
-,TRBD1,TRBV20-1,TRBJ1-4,TGCAGTGCGGACAGGACAGGGAGGGAAGAAAAACTGTTTTTT,CSADRTGREEKLFF
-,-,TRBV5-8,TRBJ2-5,TGTGCCAGCAGCTCTAGACAACTAGAGACCCAGTACTTC,CASSSRQLETQYF
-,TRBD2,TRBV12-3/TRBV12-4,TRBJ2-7,TGTGCCAGCAGTGCCTTGGCGGGAGCGAAAGAGCAGTACTTC,CASSALAGAKEQYF
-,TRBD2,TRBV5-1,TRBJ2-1,TGCGCCAGCAGCTTGGTTGGGACTAGCGGGAGGGGAACCTACAATGAGCAGTTCTTC,CASSLVGTSGRGTYNEQFF
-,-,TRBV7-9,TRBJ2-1,TGTGCCAGCAGATACCCGGTCGGGCCAGTTAAGGCAAATGAGCAGTTCTTC,CASRYPVGPVKANEQFF
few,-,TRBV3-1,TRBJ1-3,TGTGCCAGCAGCGAAACAGGGCGACTCTCTGGAAACACCATATATTTT,CASSETGRLSGNTIYF
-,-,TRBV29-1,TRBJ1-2,TGCAGCGTCTCCTCCCCGGGCTCCGACTATGGCTACACCTTC,CSVSSPGSDYGYTF
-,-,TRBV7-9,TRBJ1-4,TGTGCCAGCAGCGTTAGCCTCACAACTAATGAAAAACTGTTTTTT,CASSVSLTTNEKLFF
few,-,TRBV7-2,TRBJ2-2,TGTGCCAGCGCCCCTCAAGGAGGCACCGGGGAGCTGTTTTTT,CASAPQGGTGELFF
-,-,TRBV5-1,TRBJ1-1,TGCGCCAGCAGCTTGACGGGGATATACACTGAAGCTTTCTTT,CASSLTGIYTEAFF